Each of the 21 T cell receptor beta chains below was sequenced from the same sample in a study of T cell responses to AZD1222 COVID-19 vaccine (dated by TCRdb to the early 2020s). Read against the paper, the sample's time point label means: about 28 days (+/-7) after the second vaccine dose. Libraries were prepared through the immunoSEQ multiplex PCR assay. Entries here come from immuneACCESS through TCRdb and include only in-frame sequences with V and J called. Some clones fail to appear in such tables; in the studies checked, an unresolved V gene covers under half of the shortfall, and the cause of the remainder is unknown. The sample profile shows about 100,000 clones; roughly 90% of them were found once. The top ten constitute 8% to 8.5% of the sample. The input for sequencing was peripheral blood, taken 28 days after the second AZD1222 dose. The receptor source for this set is an adult who received the AZD1222 COVID-19 vaccine.

The gene calls are TRBV18 and TRBJ2-1; 8 nucleotides line up with TRBD2. The CDR3 has 14 amino acids. Germline values: CDR1 KGHSH, CDR2 LQKENI. J was trimmed by 4 bases and V by 4 bases; bases with no gene match: 3. The CDR3 DNA reads as TGTGCCAGCTCACGGGGACTAGAGTACAATGAGCAGTTCTTC. Translating it yields CASSRGLEYNEQFF.

V usage is TRBV5-1 and J usage is TRBJ2-2, with a tentative D call TRBD2 (5 bases). CDR1 and CDR2 (germline): SGHRS, YFSETQ. Trimming stripped 0 bases from V and 0 bases from J, with 15 bases between. The CDR3 is 18 residues long. This CDR3 reads CASSLDSASFSNTGELFF. DNA of the CDR3: TGCGCCAGCAGCTTGGATTCGGCTAGCTTTTCGAACACCGGGGAGCTGTTTTTT.

CDR3 coding DNA: TGTGCCAGCAGTGATGCACAGGGGGCGGACACTGAAGCTTTCTTT. Translated, it gives CASSDAQGADTEAFF. The chain has TRBV25-1 and TRBJ1-1; 9 bases line up with TRBD1. From germline, CDR1 is MGHDK and CDR2 SYGVNS. This CDR3 region has 15 residues. J gave up 3 bases and V 3 bases, and 5 bases lay outside the gene matches. The full variable domain, completed using reference TRBV25-1 and TRBJ1-1, is EADIYQTPRYLVIGTGKKITLECSQTMGHDKMYWYQQDPGMELHLIHYSYGVNSTEKGDLSSESTVSRIRTEHFPLTLESARPSHTSQYLCASSDAQGADTEAFFGQGTRLTVV.

This chain links TRBV27 with TRBJ2-7; D perhaps matches TRBD1 (6 bases). This CDR3 region has 15 residues. The germline CDR1 and CDR2 sequences are MNHEY and SMNVEV (reference sequence). V was shortened by 4 bases and J by 3 bases, with 16 bases between the two germline ends. The CDR3 sequence is CASSSRTASGYEQYF. As DNA, the CDR3 is TGTGCCAGCAGTTCGCGGACAGCATCGGGCTACGAGCAGTACTTC.

The CDR3 loop reads CASSPAGGQENTEAFF. CDR3 nucleotide sequence: TGTGCCAGCTCACCAGCCGGAGGGCAGGAGAACACTGAAGCTTTCTTT. This chain connects TRBV18 to TRBJ1-1; the D is unclear. The V gene's germline CDR1 is KGHSH and CDR2 LQKENI. V lost 2 bases and J lost 1, with 14 bases in between. The CDR3 extends over 16 amino acids.

The chain couples TRBV24-1 to TRBJ2-4, with 7 bases matching TRBD2. J was trimmed by 0 bases and V by 2 bases; bases with no gene match: 15. The CDR3 is 20 amino acids. Germline CDR1 reads KGHDR; CDR2 reads SFDVKD. CDR3 coding DNA: TGTGCCACCAGTGATTGGCGGAAGCCGGGAGGCCACAGAGCCAAAAACATTCAGTACTTC. Amino acids: CATSDWRKPGGHRAKNIQYF.

The rearrangement joins TRBV7-2 to TRBJ1-1; D is unclear. Germline assignment: CDR1 SGHTA and CDR2 FQGNSA. This CDR3 contains 14 residues. The germline V and J ends were trimmed by 7 bases and 2 bases, with 14 bases remaining between them. CDR3 in DNA: TGTGCCAGCACCAACCGGCATTCAAACACTGAAGCTTTCTTT. This sequence encodes CASTNRHSNTEAFF.

The chain employs TRBV24-1 and TRBJ2-3; D call uncertain. V lost 4 bases to trimming and J lost 0 bases, with 13 bases between them. Germline V gene data show CDR1 as KGHDR and CDR2 as SFDVKD. This CDR3 comprises 16 residues. The CDR3 region is CATSDRAGPSTDTQYF. DNA of the CDR3: TGTGCCACCAGTGACCGCGCTGGGCCGAGCACAGATACGCAGTATTTT.

The chain has TRBV28 and TRBJ2-3; the D is unclear. The CDR3 extends over 16 amino acids. With 1 base removed from V and 0 bases from J, the gap between germline ends came to 11 bases. Germline CDR1 and CDR2: MDHEN and SYDVKM. The CDR3 bases are TGTGCCAGCAGTTTATCTAGACCCACTAGCACAGATACGCAGTATTTT. This encodes CASSLSRPTSTDTQYF.

This chain uses TRBV3-1 (or the pseudogene TRBV3-2) with TRBJ2-1, with TRBD1 matching 7 bases. Germline V gene lookup returns CDR1 LGHDT and CDR2 YNNKEL (reference sequence). The CDR3 contains 12 residues. The ends lost 6 bases at V and 6 bases at J; junction bases unmatched: 2. The CDR3 loop is CASRGDSNEQFF. In DNA, the CDR3 is TGTGCCAGCAGAGGGGACAGCAATGAGCAGTTCTTC.

This clone has only a few counts. The rearrangement uses TRBV28 and TRBJ2-2; 8 bases are a match to TRBD2. Germline trimming cut 6 bases from V and 4 bases from J; bases unmatched to any gene: 1. Germline V gene lookup returns CDR1 MDHEN and CDR2 SYDVKM. CDR3 length: 13 residues. The CDR3 here is CASSGRATGELFF. The DNA of the CDR3 is TGTGCCAGCAGCGGGAGGGCCACCGGGGAGCTGTTTTTT.

This clone was recorded only once. This chain links TRBV10-3 with TRBJ1-3; 8 bases align to TRBD1. Germline CDR1 ENHRY, CDR2 SYGVKD. V lost 6 bases, J lost 0 bases, and 4 bases stayed unmatched. The CDR3 consists of 15 residues. CDR3 loop: CAIRNTGGSGNTIYF. CDR3 bases: TGTGCCATCAGGAACACAGGGGGCTCTGGAAACACCATATATTTT.

This clone was seen just once. The chain uses TRBV13 and TRBJ2-3, with TRBD2 identical over 10 bases. The CDR3 contains 16 residues. With V trimmed by 0 bases and J by 7 bases, 7 bases remained unmatched. Germline CDR1 is PRHDT and CDR2 is FYEKMQ (reference sequence). The CDR3: CASSLGTSGIAYTQYF. The CDR3 bases are TGTGCCAGCAGCTTAGGAACTAGCGGGATCGCATATACGCAGTATTTT.

V and J are TRBV10-3 and TRBJ1-5, with D possibly matching TRBD1 (6 bases). V lost 4 bases, J lost 6 bases, and 16 bases lay in between. Germline CDR1 ENHRY, CDR2 SYGVKD. The CDR3 covers 15 residues. The CDR3 DNA follows: TGTGCCATCAGTGTACAGGGAGGGCAAGGTCAGCCCCAGCATTTT. Its protein is CAISVQGGQGQPQHF.

This clone has a single count. CDR3 nucleotides: TGTGCCAGCAGCTCCGCGGGACAGGGACATAACTATGGCTACACCTTC. Encoded protein: CASSSAGQGHNYGYTF. This chain joins TRBV27 and TRBJ1-2; TRBD1 matches 9 bases. The CDR3 covers 16 residues. Germline V lookup: CDR1 MNHEY, CDR2 SMNVEV (reference sequence). J lost 1 base, V lost 6 bases, and 9 bases had no gene match.

The chain carries TRBV24-1 and TRBJ2-1, with 11 bases matching TRBD2. This CDR3 has 15 residues. CDR1 is KGHDR and CDR2 is SFDVKD in the germline V gene. The junction had 6 bases not matched to a gene; V was cut back by 8 bases and J by 4 bases. The CDR3 loop is CATNSGRAGYNEQFF. The CDR3 bases are TGTGCCACCAATAGCGGGAGGGCCGGATACAATGAGCAGTTCTTC.

V gene TRBV6-5 combines with J gene TRBJ1-2; D gene ambiguous. V lost 2 bases and J 8 bases, leaving 18 bases between the germline ends. This CDR3 is built from 15 residues. The germline CDR1 and CDR2 sequences are MNHEY and SVGAGI. CDR3 sequence (DNA): TGTGCCAGCAGTTACACTCGGAGCTCACCGGAGGGCTACACCTTC. Translated, it gives CASSYTRSSPEGYTF.

This clone has just one count. The gene calls are TRBV5-1 and TRBJ2-2; D perhaps matches TRBD1 (5 bases). Germline assignment: CDR1 SGHRS and CDR2 YFSETQ. V lost 4 bases, J lost 4 bases, and 17 bases lay in between. CDR3 length: 16 residues. In DNA form, the CDR3 reads TGCGCCAGCAGCCTGGACATTGCCTCGGTCACCGGGGAGCTGTTTTTT. It specifies CASSLDIASVTGELFF.

The chain recombines TRBV18 with TRBJ2-1, with 10 bases identical to TRBD1. V lost 1 base to trimming and J lost 7 bases; unmatched junction nucleotides: 13. This CDR3 comprises 18 residues. CDR1 is KGHSH and CDR2 is LQKENI in the germline V gene. The CDR3: CASSPQGGPRQGANEQFF. The DNA for the CDR3 is TGTGCCAGCTCACCACAGGGTGGTCCGAGACAGGGGGCGAATGAGCAGTTCTTC.

The chain links TRBV6-2 or TRBV6-3 to TRBJ1-5, with 8 bases aligning to TRBD1. Germline V gives CDR1 MNHEY, CDR2 SVGEGT. V lost 2 bases, J lost 5 bases, and 5 bases stayed unmatched. There are 15 residues in the CDR3. The CDR3 protein is CASSYPTGADQPQHF. CDR3 nucleotides: TGTGCCAGCAGTTACCCGACAGGGGCCGATCAGCCCCAGCATTTT.

The V call is TRBV2, the J call TRBJ1-2; TRBD1 is a possible D gene (6 bases). Germline V gene lookup returns CDR1 SNHLY and CDR2 FYNNEI. The CDR3 runs 13 residues. V shed 6 bases and J shed 0 bases, with 8 bases lying between them. This CDR3 is CASSGQTNYGYTF. CDR3 nucleotide sequence: TGTGCCAGCAGCGGACAGACTAACTATGGCTACACCTTC.